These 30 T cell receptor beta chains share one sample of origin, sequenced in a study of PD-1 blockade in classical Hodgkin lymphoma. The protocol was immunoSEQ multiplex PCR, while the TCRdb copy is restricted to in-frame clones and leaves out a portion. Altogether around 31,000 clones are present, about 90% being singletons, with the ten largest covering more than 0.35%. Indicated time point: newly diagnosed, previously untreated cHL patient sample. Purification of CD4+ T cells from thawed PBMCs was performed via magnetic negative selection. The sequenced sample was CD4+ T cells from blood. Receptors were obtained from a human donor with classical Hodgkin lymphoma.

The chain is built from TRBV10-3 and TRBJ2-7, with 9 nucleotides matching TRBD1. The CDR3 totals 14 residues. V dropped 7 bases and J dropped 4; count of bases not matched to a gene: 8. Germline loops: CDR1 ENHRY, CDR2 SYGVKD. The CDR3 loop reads CAIKPGQGAYEQYF. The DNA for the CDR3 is TGTGCCATCAAACCGGGACAGGGTGCGTACGAGCAGTACTTC.

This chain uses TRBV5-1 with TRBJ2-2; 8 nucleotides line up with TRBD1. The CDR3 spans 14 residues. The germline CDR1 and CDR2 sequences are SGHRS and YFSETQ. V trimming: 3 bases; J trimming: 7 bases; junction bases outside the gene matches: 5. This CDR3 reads CASSWTGQNGELFF. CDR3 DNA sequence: TGCGCCAGCAGCTGGACAGGGCAAAACGGGGAGCTGTTTTTT. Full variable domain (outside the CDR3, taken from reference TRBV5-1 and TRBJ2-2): KAGVTQTPRYLIKTRGQQVTLSCSPISGHRSVSWYQQTPGQGLQFLFEYFSETQRNKGNFPGRFSGRQFSNSRSEMNVSTLELGDSALYLCASSWTGQNGELFFGEGSRLTVL.

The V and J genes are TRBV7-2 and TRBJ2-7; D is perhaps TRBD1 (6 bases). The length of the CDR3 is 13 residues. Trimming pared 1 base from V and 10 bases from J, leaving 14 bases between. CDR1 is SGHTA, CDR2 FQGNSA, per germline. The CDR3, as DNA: TGTGCCAGCAGCTTAGAGGGGGTCCCCCCACAGTACTTC. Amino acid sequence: CASSLEGVPPQYF.

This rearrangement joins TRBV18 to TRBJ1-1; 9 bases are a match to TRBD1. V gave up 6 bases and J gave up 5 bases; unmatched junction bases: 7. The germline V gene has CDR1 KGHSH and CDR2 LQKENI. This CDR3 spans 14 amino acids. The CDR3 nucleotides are TGTGCCAGCTCCCTACAGGGGGCAGAAACTGAAGCTTTCTTT. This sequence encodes CASSLQGAETEAFF.

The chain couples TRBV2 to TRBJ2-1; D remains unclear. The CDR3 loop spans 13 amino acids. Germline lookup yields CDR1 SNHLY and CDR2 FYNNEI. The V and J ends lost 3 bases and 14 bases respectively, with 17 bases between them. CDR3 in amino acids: CASSDGSWRKEFF. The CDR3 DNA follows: TGTGCCAGCAGTGACGGGTCGTGGCGGAAGGAGTTCTTC.

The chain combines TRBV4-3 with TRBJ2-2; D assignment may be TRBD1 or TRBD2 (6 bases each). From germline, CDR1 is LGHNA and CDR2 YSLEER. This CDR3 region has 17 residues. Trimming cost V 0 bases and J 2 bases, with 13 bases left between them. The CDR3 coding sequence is TGCGCCAGCAGCCAAGATATTACGGGGGCAAACACCGGGGAGCTGTTTTTT. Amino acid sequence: CASSQDITGANTGELFF.

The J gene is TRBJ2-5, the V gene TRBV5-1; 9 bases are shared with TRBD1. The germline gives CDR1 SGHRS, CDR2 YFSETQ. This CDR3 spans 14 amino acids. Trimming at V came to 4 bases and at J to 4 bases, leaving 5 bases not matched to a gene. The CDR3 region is CASSLGQGIETQYF. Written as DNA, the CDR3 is TGCGCCAGCAGCCTGGGACAGGGAATAGAGACCCAGTACTTC.

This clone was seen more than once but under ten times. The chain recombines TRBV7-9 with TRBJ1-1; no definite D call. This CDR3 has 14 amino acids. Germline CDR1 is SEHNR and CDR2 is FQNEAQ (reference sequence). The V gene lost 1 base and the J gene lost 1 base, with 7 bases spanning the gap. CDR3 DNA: TGTGCCAGCAGCTTAGAGGCAGGGAACACTGAAGCTTTCTTT. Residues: CASSLEAGNTEAFF.

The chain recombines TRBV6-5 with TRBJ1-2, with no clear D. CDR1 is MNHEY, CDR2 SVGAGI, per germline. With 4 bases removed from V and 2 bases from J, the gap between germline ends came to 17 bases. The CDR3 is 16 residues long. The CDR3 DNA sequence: TGTGCCAGCAGTTCCTTCCCCGGGAAGTTCAACTATGGCTACACCTTC. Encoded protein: CASSSFPGKFNYGYTF.

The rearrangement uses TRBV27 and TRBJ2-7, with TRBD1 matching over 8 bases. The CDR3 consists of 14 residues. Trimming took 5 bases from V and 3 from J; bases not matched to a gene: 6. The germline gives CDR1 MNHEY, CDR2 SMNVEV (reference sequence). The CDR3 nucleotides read TGTGCCAGCAGTCCGCGGACAGGGAACTACGAGCAGTACTTC. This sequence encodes CASSPRTGNYEQYF.

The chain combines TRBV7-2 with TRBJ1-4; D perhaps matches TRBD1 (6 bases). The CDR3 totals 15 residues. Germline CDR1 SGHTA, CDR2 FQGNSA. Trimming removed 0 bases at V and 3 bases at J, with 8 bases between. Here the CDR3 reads CASSLARQANEKLFF. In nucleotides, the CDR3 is TGTGCCAGCAGCTTAGCGCGACAGGCTAATGAAAAACTGTTTTTT.

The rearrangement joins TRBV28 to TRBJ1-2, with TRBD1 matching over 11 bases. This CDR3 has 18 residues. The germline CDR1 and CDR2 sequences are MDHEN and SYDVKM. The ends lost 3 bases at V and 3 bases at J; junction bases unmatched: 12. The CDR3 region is CASSFIGQGAGVDYGYTF. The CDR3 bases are TGTGCCAGCAGTTTTATCGGACAGGGGGCTGGGGTCGACTATGGCTACACCTTC.

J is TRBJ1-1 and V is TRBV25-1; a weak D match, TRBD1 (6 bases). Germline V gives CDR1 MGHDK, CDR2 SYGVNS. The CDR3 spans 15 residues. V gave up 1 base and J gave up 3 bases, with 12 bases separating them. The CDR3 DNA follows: TGTGCCAGCAGTGAATCACGGGCAGGGGACACTGAAGCTTTCTTT. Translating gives CASSESRAGDTEAFF.

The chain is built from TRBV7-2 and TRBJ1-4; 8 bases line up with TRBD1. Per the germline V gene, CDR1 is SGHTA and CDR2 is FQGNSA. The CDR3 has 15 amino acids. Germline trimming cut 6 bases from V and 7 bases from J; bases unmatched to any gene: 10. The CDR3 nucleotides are TGTGCCAGCAGTTCGACCCAGGGGGCGGGTGAAAAACTGTTTTTT. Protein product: CASSSTQGAGEKLFF.

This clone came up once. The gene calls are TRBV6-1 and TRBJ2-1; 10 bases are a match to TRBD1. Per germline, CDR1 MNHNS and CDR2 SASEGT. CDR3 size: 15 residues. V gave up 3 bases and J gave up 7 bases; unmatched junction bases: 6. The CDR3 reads CASSDRTGGYNEQFF. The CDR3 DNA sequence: TGTGCCAGCAGTGATAGGACAGGGGGGTATAATGAGCAGTTCTTC.

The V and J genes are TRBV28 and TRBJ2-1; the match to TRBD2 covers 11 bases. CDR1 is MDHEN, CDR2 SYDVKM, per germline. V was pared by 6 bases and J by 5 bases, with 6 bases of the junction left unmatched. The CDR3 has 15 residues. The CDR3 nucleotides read TGTGCCAGCAGCTTTGGACTAGCGGGTAACAATGAGCAGTTCTTC. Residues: CASSFGLAGNNEQFF.

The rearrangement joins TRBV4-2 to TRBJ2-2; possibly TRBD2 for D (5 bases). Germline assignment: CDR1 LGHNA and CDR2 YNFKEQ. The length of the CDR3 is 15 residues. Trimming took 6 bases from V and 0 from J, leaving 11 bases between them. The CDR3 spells CASRPETTNTGELFF. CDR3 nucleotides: TGTGCCAGCAGGCCTGAGACTACGAACACCGGGGAGCTGTTTTTT.

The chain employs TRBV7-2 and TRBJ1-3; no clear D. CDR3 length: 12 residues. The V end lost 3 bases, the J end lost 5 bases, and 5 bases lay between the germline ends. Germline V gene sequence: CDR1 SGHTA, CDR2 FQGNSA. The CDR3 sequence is CASSFERNTIYF. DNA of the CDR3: TGTGCCAGCAGCTTTGAAAGAAACACCATATATTTT. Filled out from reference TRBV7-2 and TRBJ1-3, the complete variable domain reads GAGVSQSPSNKVTEKGKDVELRCDPISGHTALYWYRQSLGQGLEFLIYFQGNSAPDKSGLPSDRFSAERTGGSVSTLTIQRTQQEDSAVYLCASSFERNTIYFGEGSWLTVV.

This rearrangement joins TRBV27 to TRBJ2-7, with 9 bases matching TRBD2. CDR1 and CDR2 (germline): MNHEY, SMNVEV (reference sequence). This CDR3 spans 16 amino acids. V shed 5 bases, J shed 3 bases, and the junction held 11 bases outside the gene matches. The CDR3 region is CASSGHSGRGFYEQYF. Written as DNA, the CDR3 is TGTGCCAGCAGTGGACATAGCGGGAGAGGTTTCTACGAGCAGTACTTC.

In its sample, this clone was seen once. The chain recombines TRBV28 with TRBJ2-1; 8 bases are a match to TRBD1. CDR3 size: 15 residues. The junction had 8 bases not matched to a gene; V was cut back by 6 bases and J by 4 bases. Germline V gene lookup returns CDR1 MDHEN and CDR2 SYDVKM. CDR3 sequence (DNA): TGTGCCAGCAGCCCCGGGACAGGAGCGTACAATGAGCAGTTCTTC. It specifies CASSPGTGAYNEQFF.

CDR3: CASINSGRGTGELFF. CDR3 coding DNA: TGTGCCAGCATCAATAGCGGGAGGGGCACCGGGGAGCTGTTTTTT. The V gene is TRBV7-7, the J gene TRBJ2-2; 11 bases are a match to TRBD2. Germline values: CDR1 SSHAT, CDR2 FNYEAQ (reference sequence). This CDR3 contains 15 residues. The trim removed 7 bases at V and 4 bases at J, leaving 5 bases unmatched.

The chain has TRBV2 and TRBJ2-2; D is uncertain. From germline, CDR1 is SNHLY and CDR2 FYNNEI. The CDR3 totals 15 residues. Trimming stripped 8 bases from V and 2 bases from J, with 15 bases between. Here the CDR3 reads CASGYPDLNTGELFF. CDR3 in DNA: TGTGCCAGCGGGTACCCAGACCTTAACACCGGGGAGCTGTTTTTT.

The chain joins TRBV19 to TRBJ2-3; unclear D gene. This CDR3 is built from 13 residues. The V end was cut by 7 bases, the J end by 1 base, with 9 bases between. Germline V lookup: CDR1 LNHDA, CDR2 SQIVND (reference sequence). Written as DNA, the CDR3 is TGTGCCAGTACTAGGCAGGGCACAGATACGCAGTATTTT. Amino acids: CASTRQGTDTQYF.

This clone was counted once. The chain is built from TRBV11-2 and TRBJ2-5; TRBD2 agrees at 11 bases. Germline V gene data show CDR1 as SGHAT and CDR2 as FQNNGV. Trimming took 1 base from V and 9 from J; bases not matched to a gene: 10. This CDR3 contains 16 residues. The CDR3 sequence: CASSLGPTSGRGAQYF. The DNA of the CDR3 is TGTGCCAGCAGCTTAGGGCCAACTAGCGGGAGAGGGGCCCAGTACTTC. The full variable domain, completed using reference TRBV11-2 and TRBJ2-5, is EAGVAQSPRYKIIEKRQSVAFWCNPISGHATLYWYQQILGQGPKLLIQFQNNGVVDDSQLPKDRFSAERLKGVDSTLKIQPAKLEDSAVYLCASSLGPTSGRGAQYFGPGTRLLVL.

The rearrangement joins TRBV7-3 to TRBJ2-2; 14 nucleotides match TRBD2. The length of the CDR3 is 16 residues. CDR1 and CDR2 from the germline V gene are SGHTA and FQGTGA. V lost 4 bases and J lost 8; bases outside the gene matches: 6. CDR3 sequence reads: CASSSAGLAGEGELFF. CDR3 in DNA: TGTGCCAGCAGCTCCGCGGGACTAGCGGGAGAGGGGGAGCTGTTTTTT.

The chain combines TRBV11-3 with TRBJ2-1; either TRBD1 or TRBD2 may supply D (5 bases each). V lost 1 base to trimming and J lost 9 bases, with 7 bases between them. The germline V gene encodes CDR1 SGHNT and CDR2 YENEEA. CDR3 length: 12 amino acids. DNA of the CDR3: TGTGCCAGCAGCTTAGGGGACCTTGAGCAGTTCTTC. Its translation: CASSLGDLEQFF.

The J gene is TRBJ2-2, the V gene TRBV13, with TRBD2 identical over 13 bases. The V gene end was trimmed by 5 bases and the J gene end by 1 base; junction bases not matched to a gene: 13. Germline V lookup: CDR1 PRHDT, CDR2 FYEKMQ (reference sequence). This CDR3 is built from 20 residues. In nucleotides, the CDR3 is TGTGCCAGCAGCATACTAGGGACTAGCGGGATTTCCGGGAACACCGGGGAGCTGTTTTTT. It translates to CASSILGTSGISGNTGELFF. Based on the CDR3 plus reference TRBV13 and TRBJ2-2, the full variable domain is AAGVIQSPRHLIKEKRETATLKCYPIPRHDTVYWYQQGPGQDPQFLISFYEKMQSDKGSIPDRFSAQQFSDYHSELNMSSLELGDSALYFCASSILGTSGISGNTGELFFGEGSRLTVL.

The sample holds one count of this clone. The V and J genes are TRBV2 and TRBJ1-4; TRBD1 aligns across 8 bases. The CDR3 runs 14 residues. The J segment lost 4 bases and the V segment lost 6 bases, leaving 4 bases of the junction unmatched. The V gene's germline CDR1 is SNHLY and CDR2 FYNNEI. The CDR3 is CASSGTGLNEKLFF. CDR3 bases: TGTGCCAGCAGCGGGACAGGCCTTAATGAAAAACTGTTTTTT.

CDR3 sequence: CASSPWSETQETQYF. The CDR3 DNA is TGTGCCAGCAGTCCCTGGTCCGAGACCCAAGAGACCCAGTACTTC. The chain employs TRBV28 and TRBJ2-5; D is undetermined. The CDR3 is 15 residues long. The germline V gene has CDR1 MDHEN and CDR2 SYDVKM. V lost 5 bases, J lost 1 base, and 14 bases lay in between.

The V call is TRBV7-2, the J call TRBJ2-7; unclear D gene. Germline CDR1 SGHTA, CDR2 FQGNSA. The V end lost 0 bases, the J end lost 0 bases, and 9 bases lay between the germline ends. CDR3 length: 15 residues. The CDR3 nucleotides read TGTGCCAGCAGCTTAGCCGCCTGGGGCTCCTACGAGCAGTACTTC. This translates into CASSLAAWGSYEQYF.